Listed below are T cell receptor beta chains from one sample, sequenced in a study of circulating and synovial CD4+ cells in juvenile arthritis. TCRdb's table, derived via immunoSEQ multiplex PCR, lists solely in-frame clones and lacks some. There are about 32,000 clones in the sample; just over 90% occur only once, and 2.9% lies in the top ten. Sequenced: CD4+ T cells from blood. These receptors were taken from a human donor with juvenile idiopathic arthritis. Both conserved end residues are part of each CDR3. Fields, in order: CDR3 length, V gene, clone size, J gene, D gene, CDR3 protein, CDR3 DNA. The D gene is left open where the match is weak. Rows give clone size only sometimes, using once, few, many, or a class for an expanded clone.

>13|TRBV19|NA|TRBJ1-1|NA
CASSNGLNTEAFF
TGTGCCAGTAGTAATGGCTTGAACACTGAAGCTTTCTTT
>16|TRBV14|NA|TRBJ1-1|NA
CASSQPGARVNTEAFF
TGTGCCAGCAGCCAACCTGGGGCCAGGGTGAACACTGAAGCTTTCTTT
>15|TRBV10-3|NA|TRBJ2-3|NA
CAISAQGPGTDTQYF
TGTGCCATCAGTGCCCAGGGGCCGGGCACAGATACGCAGTATTTT
>13|TRBV6-4|NA|TRBJ2-1|NA
CASRTEVSNEQFF
TGTGCCAGCAGAACGGAGGTGTCTAATGAGCAGTTCTTC
>15|TRBV27|NA|TRBJ2-7|NA
CASSSPAGSSYEQYF
TGTGCCAGCAGTTCCCCAGCCGGGAGCTCCTACGAGCAGTACTTC
>15|TRBV2|NA|TRBJ2-5|NA
CASSELANPQETQYF
TGTGCCAGCAGTGAGCTTGCGAACCCCCAAGAGACCCAGTACTTC
>15|TRBV19|NA|TRBJ2-3|NA
CASSIVRQGTDTQYF
TGTGCCAGTAGTATAGTCCGGCAGGGGACAGATACGCAGTATTTT
>15|TRBV4-1|NA|TRBJ1-1|NA
CASSQVGRRDTEAFF
TGCGCCAGCAGCCAAGTGGGACGGAGGGACACTGAAGCTTTCTTT
>14|TRBV11-2|NA|TRBJ2-7|TRBD2
CASSSLTSRYEQYF
TGTGCCAGCAGCTCCCTGACTAGCAGGTACGAGCAGTACTTC
>14|TRBV9|NA|TRBJ2-1|NA
CASTQGGRDGEQFF
TGTGCCAGCACCCAGGGGGGCAGGGATGGTGAGCAGTTCTTC
>17|TRBV5-4|NA|TRBJ2-3|TRBD2
CASSPEIAGAGTDTQYF
TGTGCCAGCAGCCCGGAGATAGCGGGAGCGGGCACAGATACGCAGTATTTT
>15|TRBV10-2|NA|TRBJ1-4|TRBD1
CASSNRGGGGEKLFF
TGCGCCAGCAGCAATAGAGGAGGGGGCGGCGAAAAACTGTTTTTT
>16|TRBV28|NA|TRBJ2-3|NA
CASTEVHGSSTDTQYF
TGTGCCAGCACCGAGGTACACGGATCTAGCACAGATACGCAGTATTTT
>15|TRBV19|NA|TRBJ1-4|NA
CASSDFAGTDEKLFF
TGTGCCAGTAGCGATTTCGCAGGGACTGATGAAAAACTGTTTTTT
>15|TRBV27|NA|TRBJ2-5|NA
CASSYLASNGETQYF
TGTGCCAGCAGCTACCTAGCGTCAAACGGGGAGACCCAGTACTTC
>15|TRBV5-1|NA|TRBJ2-7|NA
CASSLGTAGPYEQYF
TGCGCCAGCAGCTTGGGGACAGCGGGGCCCTACGAGCAGTACTTC
>13|TRBV9|NA|TRBJ1-1|NA
CASSVAGDTEAFF
TGTGCCAGCAGCGTAGCGGGGGACACTGAAGCTTTCTTT
>13|TRBV19|NA|TRBJ1-2|TRBD1
CASHRGRFYGYTF
TGTGCCAGTCACAGGGGCCGGTTCTATGGCTACACCTTC
>14|TRBV28|few|TRBJ1-1|NA
CASSSRTANTEAFF
TGTGCCAGCAGTTCCCGGACAGCCAACACTGAAGCTTTCTTT
>15|TRBV5-5|NA|TRBJ1-5|TRBD1
CASTSSTGVGQPQHF
TGTGCCAGCACCTCATCGACAGGGGTGGGTCAGCCCCAGCATTTT
>16|TRBV6-6|NA|TRBJ1-3|NA
CASSYSRNLAGNTIYF
TGTGCCAGCAGTTACTCAAGGAATCTAGCTGGAAACACCATATATTTT
>15|TRBV5-1|NA|TRBJ2-1|TRBD2
CASSASGYSYNEQFF
TGCGCCAGCAGCGCTAGCGGGTACTCCTACAATGAGCAGTTCTTC
>13|TRBV19|NA|TRBJ2-7|TRBD1
CASRRQGSYEQYF
TGTGCCAGTAGGAGACAGGGCTCCTACGAGCAGTACTTC
>12|TRBV15|NA|TRBJ2-7|NA
CATSRANGEQYF
TGTGCCACCAGCAGGGCTAACGGGGAGCAGTACTTC
>11|TRBV28|once|TRBJ2-1|NA
CASRVPGEQFF
TGTGCCAGCAGGGTGCCGGGTGAGCAGTTCTTC
>15|TRBV5-1|NA|TRBJ2-5|TRBD2
CASSWTSGIGETQYF
TGCGCCAGCAGCTGGACTAGCGGGATTGGGGAGACCCAGTACTTC
>12|TRBV28|NA|TRBJ1-2|NA
CASSYGNYGYTF
TGTGCCAGCAGTTACGGGAACTATGGCTACACCTTC
>13|TRBV7-3|NA|TRBJ2-3|NA
CASSSTITDTQYF
TGTGCCAGCAGCTCCACTATAACAGATACGCAGTATTTT
>14|TRBV15|NA|TRBJ2-2|NA
CATSPHPGTGELFF
TGTGCCACCAGCCCTCACCCGGGGACCGGGGAGCTGTTTTTT
>14|TRBV27|NA|TRBJ2-7|TRBD1
CASSIQGAEYEQYF
TGTGCCAGCAGTATACAGGGGGCAGAATACGAGCAGTACTTC
>16|TRBV9|NA|TRBJ2-1|TRBD2
CASSVVVSGDYNEQFF
TGTGCCAGCAGCGTAGTTGTTAGCGGGGACTACAATGAGCAGTTCTTC
>13|TRBV14|NA|TRBJ2-3|NA
CASSPIITDTQYF
TGTGCCAGCAGCCCTATTATCACAGATACGCAGTATTTT
>14|TRBV10-3|NA|TRBJ2-5|NA
CAISERGAQETQYF
TGTGCCATCAGTGAGCGGGGGGCCCAAGAGACCCAGTACTTC
>15|TRBV21-1|NA|TRBJ1-4|NA
CASSKTGLHNEKLFF
TGTGCCAGCAGCAAAACGGGACTCCATAATGAAAAACTGTTTTTT
>13|TRBV30|NA|TRBJ2-5|TRBD1
CALSYGQGETQYF
TGTGCCTTATCATACGGACAGGGAGAGACCCAGTACTTC
>14|TRBV6-1|NA|TRBJ1-2|NA
CASSEASLYYGYTF
TGTGCCAGCAGTGAAGCGAGCCTCTATTATGGCTACACCTTC
>14|TRBV25-1|NA|TRBJ2-1|TRBD2
CASSTSGAYNEQFF
TGTGCCAGCAGTACTAGCGGGGCGTACAATGAGCAGTTCTTC
>13|TRBV5-1|NA|TRBJ1-5|NA
CASSLEGVQPQHF
TGCGCCAGCAGCTTGGAGGGGGTTCAGCCCCAGCATTTT
>14|TRBV5-1|NA|TRBJ1-2|TRBD1
CASSPEQGGSGYTF
TGCGCCAGCAGCCCGGAACAGGGGGGCAGTGGCTACACCTTC
>18|TRBV30|NA|TRBJ2-7|TRBD1
CAWSVHPPYRGRPYEQYF
TGTGCCTGGAGTGTACACCCCCCCTACAGGGGACGGCCCTACGAGCAGTACTTC
>15|TRBV5-1|NA|TRBJ1-3|NA
CASSLQGSSGNTIYF
TGCGCCAGCAGCCTACAGGGTAGCTCTGGAAACACCATATATTTT
>14|TRBV7-2|NA|TRBJ2-5|NA
CASSFPAFGQTQYF
TGTGCCAGCAGCTTCCCCGCTTTTGGGCAGACCCAGTACTTC
>15|TRBV10-2|NA|TRBJ2-7|TRBD1
CASSDPGTGTYEQYF
TGCGCCAGCAGTGACCCCGGGACAGGGACGTACGAGCAGTACTTC
>20|TRBV21-1|once|TRBJ2-3|NA
CASSAWTSGRTRTSTDTQYF
TGTGCCAGCAGCGCATGGACTAGCGGGAGAACAAGAACTAGCACAGATACGCAGTATTTT
>13|TRBV25-1|NA|TRBJ1-5|NA
CASSQGSNQPQHF
TGTGCCAGCAGTCAGGGTAGCAATCAGCCCCAGCATTTT
>13|TRBV5-1|NA|TRBJ2-7|NA
CASSLELGYEQYF
TGCGCCAGCAGCTTGGAACTCGGCTACGAGCAGTACTTC
>16|TRBV19|NA|TRBJ2-1|NA
CASSSSGTGSYNEQFF
TGTGCCAGTAGTAGTAGCGGCACTGGCTCCTACAATGAGCAGTTCTTC
>15|TRBV30|NA|TRBJ1-1|NA
CAWSRDTFMNTEAFF
TGTGCCTGGAGCCGGGACACCTTCATGAACACTGAAGCTTTCTTT
>15|TRBV28|NA|TRBJ2-1|TRBD1
CASSPGQGTHNEQFF
TGTGCCAGCAGCCCGGGACAGGGAACCCACAATGAGCAGTTCTTC
>12|TRBV28|NA|TRBJ1-1|NA
CASGTTNTEAFF
TGTGCCAGTGGGACAACGAACACTGAAGCTTTCTTT
>15|TRBV19|NA|TRBJ2-3|NA
CATMTTVTSTDTQYF
TGTGCCACCATGACGACAGTAACTAGCACAGATACGCAGTATTTT
>15|TRBV6-5|NA|TRBJ2-7|TRBD1
CASSHGQGGSYEQYF
TGTGCCAGCAGCCACGGACAGGGTGGGTCCTACGAGCAGTACTTC
>16|TRBV10-3|NA|TRBJ2-7|TRBD1
CAISEAPGTGKVEQYF
TGTGCCATCAGTGAGGCTCCCGGGACAGGGAAAGTCGAGCAGTACTTC
>16|TRBV5-4|once|TRBJ1-1|NA
CASSLALGRGTTEAFF
TGTGCCAGCAGCTTAGCCCTCGGACGGGGGACCACTGAAGCTTTCTTT
>14|TRBV29-1|NA|TRBJ1-4|NA
CSVAGLTTNEKLFF
TGCAGCGTAGCTGGGCTCACAACTAATGAAAAACTGTTTTTT
>13|TRBV18|NA|TRBJ1-1|NA
CASSPRQNTEAFF
TGTGCCAGCTCACCGCGGCAGAACACTGAAGCTTTCTTT
>15|TRBV14|NA|TRBJ2-5|NA
CASSHRRDFQETQYF
TGTGCCAGCAGCCATAGAAGGGACTTCCAAGAGACCCAGTACTTC
>14|TRBV27|few|TRBJ1-2|NA
CASSPQTGPYGYTF
TGTGCCAGCAGTCCCCAGACAGGCCCCTATGGCTACACCTTC
>16|TRBV29-1|NA|TRBJ2-1|TRBD2
CSVPPASGGIYNEQFF
TGCAGCGTACCCCCCGCTAGCGGGGGCATTTACAATGAGCAGTTCTTC
>16|TRBV10-1|once|TRBJ1-5|NA
CASSEFSRQGNQPQHF
TGCGCCAGCAGTGAGTTTAGTCGACAGGGCAATCAGCCCCAGCATTTT